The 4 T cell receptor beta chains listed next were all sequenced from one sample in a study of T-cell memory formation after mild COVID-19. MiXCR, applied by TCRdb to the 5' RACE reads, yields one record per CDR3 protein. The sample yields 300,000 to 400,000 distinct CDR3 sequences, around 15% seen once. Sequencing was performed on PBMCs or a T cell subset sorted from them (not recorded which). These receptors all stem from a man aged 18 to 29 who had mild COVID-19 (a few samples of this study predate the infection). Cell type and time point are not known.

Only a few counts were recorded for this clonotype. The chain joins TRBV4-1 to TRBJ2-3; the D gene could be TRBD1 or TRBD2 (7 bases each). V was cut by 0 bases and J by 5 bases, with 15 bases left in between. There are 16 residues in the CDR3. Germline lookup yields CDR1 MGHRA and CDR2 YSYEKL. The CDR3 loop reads CASSQEGQRGVDTQYF. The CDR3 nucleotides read TGCGCCAGCAGCCAAGAGGGACAGCGGGGTGTAGATACGCAGTATTTT.

CDR3 sequence reads: CASSRGGGVNTEAFF. For the CDR3, the DNA is TGTGCCAGCAGCCGCGGAGGCGGGGTGAACACTGAAGCTTTCTTT. The chain recombines TRBV4-2 with TRBJ1-1; D call uncertain. V lost 4 bases and J 0 bases, leaving 12 bases between the germline ends. CDR3 length: 15 amino acids. From germline, CDR1 is LGHNA and CDR2 YNFKEQ.

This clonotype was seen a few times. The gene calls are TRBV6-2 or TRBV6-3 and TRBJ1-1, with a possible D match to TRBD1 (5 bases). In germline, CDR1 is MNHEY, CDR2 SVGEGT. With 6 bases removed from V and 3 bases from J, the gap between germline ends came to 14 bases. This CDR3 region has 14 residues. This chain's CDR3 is CASSRGRSHTEAFF. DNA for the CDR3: TGTGCCAGCAGCCGGGGACGGTCCCACACTGAAGCTTTCTTT.

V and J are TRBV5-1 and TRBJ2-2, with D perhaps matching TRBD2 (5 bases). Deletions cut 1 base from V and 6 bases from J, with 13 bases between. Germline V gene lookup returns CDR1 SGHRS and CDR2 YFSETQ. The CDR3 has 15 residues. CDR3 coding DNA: TGCGCCAGCAGCTTGCCCCCAACTAGGGCCGGGGAGCTGTTTTTT. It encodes CASSLPPTRAGELFF.